Listed here is a single TCR beta chain. This sample stems from a study of blood T cell repertoires in COVID-19. Study overall: The analysed material was cDNA or gDNA that came from T cells, B-cell-depleted T cells, or PBMCs.

With V trimmed by 3 bases and J by 1 base, 5 bases remained unmatched. The CDR3 consists of 16 residues. The germline CDR1 and CDR2 sequences are SGHRS and YFSETQ. As handled by the study authors: Quantification of nucleated cells was approximated via reference gene primer amplification. Repertoires were generated with immunoSEQ multiplex PCR, while TCRdb's copy carries only in-frame clones and drops some. V and J calls and clone size are copied from that table; D and trimming were computed from the DNA. The table includes about 150,000 clones, around four fifths detected once. The cohort comprised adults aged roughly 18 to 95 years residing in under 30 US areas. Recovered Cohort 3 donors showed two negative PCRs, clearance, or symptom resolution.

The sequence was collected from a woman between 50 and 59 years old who had recovered from COVID-19. The sequenced material came from PBMCs or T cells enriched from blood (not recorded which). The rearrangement joins TRBV5-1 to TRBJ2-3; 10 bases align to TRBD2. CDR3 residues: CASSSGLAGGTDTQYF. The CDR3 DNA follows: TGCGCCAGCAGCTCCGGCCTAGCGGGGGGCACAGATACGCAGTATTTT. The full variable domain, rest sourced from reference TRBV5-1 and TRBJ2-3, is KAGVTQTPRYLIKTRGQQVTLSCSPISGHRSVSWYQQTPGQGLQFLFEYFSETQRNKGNFPGRFSGRQFSNSRSEMNVSTLELGDSALYLCASSSGLAGGTDTQYFGPGTRLTVL.